Ten or more counts support the clone carrying this TCR beta chain. Its antigen remains unknown. V was clipped by 3 bases and J by 3 bases, with 18 bases between them. The CDR3 runs 17 residues. The method was immunoSEQ multiplex PCR; TCRdb's version includes in-frame clones alone and lacks a portion of them. Sampling found more than 4,500 clones, none seen once. Busulfan-fludarabine conditioning, marrow transplant, and cyclophosphamide on days +3 and +4 were administered. This sample is drawn from a study of T cells after posttransplantation cyclophosphamide. Study outcomes and limitations: Tissue-infiltrating T cells from skin or gut overlapped little with blood T cells. After PTCy, TRB diversity resembled that of CNI/methotrexate controls. Donor CD8+ memory clones often dominated recipient blood repertoires at later times.

Sequenced here: PBMCs, sampled around 390 days after allogeneic stem cell transplant with posttransplant cyclophosphamide. The receptor was derived from a male patient in his sixties or seventies who received an allogeneic stem cell transplant from a related donor, was CMV-positive, and had acute GVHD only. Some T cells may have come from the graft donor. J is TRBJ2-2 and V is TRBV5-3; D possibly corresponds to TRBD2 (5 bases). TRBV5-3 is marked as an open reading frame, function uncertain. This CDR3 is CARSSRAEPTDTGELFF. For the CDR3, the DNA is TGTGCCAGAAGCTCTAGAGCGGAGCCGACGGACACCGGGGAGCTGTTTTTT.